Listed below are T cell receptor beta chains from one sample, sequenced in a study of T cell repertoires in cytomegalovirus infection. MiXCR, applied by TCRdb to the reads, yields one record per CDR3 protein. The sample records approximately 500,000 distinct CDR3 sequences, 11% being singletons. Sequences were obtained from PBMCs. These receptors were obtained from a human donor in good health (CMV status not recorded). Some clones in this sample may be carry-over from other donors' samples. CDR3s include the opening cysteine and the closing phenylalanine or tryptophan. The D gene is left open where the match is weak. Size tells how often a clone was seen (once, few, many) or the class of an expanded clone, and some rows leave it out.

15	TRBD1	TRBV7-2	TRBJ1-1	many	TGTGCCAGCAGCGCAGGGACAGGGGTTAACACTGAAGCTTTCTTT	CASSAGTGVNTEAFF
14	TRBD2	TRBV5-6	TRBJ2-1	NA	TGTGCCAGCAGCTTGCCTAGCGGATACAATGAGCAGTTCTTC	CASSLPSGYNEQFF
14	NA	TRBV12-3/TRBV12-4	TRBJ1-5	many	TGTGCCAGCAGTCGGGAGACAGGAGGGCAGCCCCAGCATTTT	CASSRETGGQPQHF
19	TRBD2	TRBV7-8	TRBJ2-1	many	TGTGCCAGCAGCTTGGGACTAGCGGGAGAACCTGTTGGCTACAATGAGCAGTTCTTC	CASSLGLAGEPVGYNEQFF
14	NA	TRBV20-1	TRBJ1-2	many	TGCAGTCCCGAGGACCCGGTTGGTAACTATGGCTACACCTTC	CSPEDPVGNYGYTF
13	NA	TRBV2	TRBJ2-5	many	TGTGCCAGCAGTCTATCACAGGAACGGACCCAGTACTTC	CASSLSQERTQYF
13	NA	TRBV15	TRBJ2-5	NA	TGTGCCACCAGCATGCCGGGGTGGGAGACCCAGTACTTC	CATSMPGWETQYF
18	TRBD1	TRBV11-1	TRBJ2-3	many	TGTGCCAGCAGCTCTACACCCGGGACAGGGAGGGGCACAGATACGCAGTATTTT	CASSSTPGTGRGTDTQYF
14	TRBD1	TRBV3-1	TRBJ1-6	NA	TGTGCCAGCAGTCTACAGGGGGTTTATTCACCCCTCCACTTT	CASSLQGVYSPLHF
13	NA	TRBV12-3/TRBV12-4	TRBJ1-1	many	TGTGCCAGCAGCCCCGGGGGGAACACTGAAGCTTTCTTT	CASSPGGNTEAFF
15	TRBD1	TRBV7-2	TRBJ2-7	many	TGTGCCAGCAGCTTATTCAAGGACAGGGCGTACGAGCAGTACTTC	CASSLFKDRAYEQYF
14	TRBD1	TRBV19	TRBJ1-2	many	TGTGCCAGTAGTGCCGACAGGGAGAACTATGGCTACACCTTC	CASSADRENYGYTF
16	NA	TRBV11-1	TRBJ2-1	many	TGTGCCAGCAGCTTCCAGGGGTCCTTGTCCTACAATGAGCAGTTCTTC	CASSFQGSLSYNEQFF
13	TRBD2	TRBV20-1	TRBJ2-7	few	TGCAGTGCACCCTCCGGGACTAGCTACGAGCAGTACTTC	CSAPSGTSYEQYF
14	NA	TRBV19	TRBJ1-1	many	TGTGCCAGTAATGCCGGGACCCTTGAGGGTGAAGCTTTCTTT	CASNAGTLEGEAFF
15	TRBD1	TRBV5-1	TRBJ1-1	NA	TGCGCCAGCAGCTTGAGACAGGGAGGCGACACTGAAGCTTTCTTT	CASSLRQGGDTEAFF
13	NA	TRBV9	TRBJ2-3	many	TGTGCCAGCAGCGTAGGCGCCACAGATACGCAGTATTTT	CASSVGATDTQYF
15	NA	TRBV7-9	TRBJ2-5	many	TGTGCCAGCAGCGCACGCCAGGGGGGTAGGGAGACCCAGTACTTC	CASSARQGGRETQYF
15	NA	TRBV19	TRBJ2-1	many	TGTGCCAGTAGTATACAGACCGCTCTCCTTGGGGAGCAGTTCTTC	CASSIQTALLGEQFF
13	NA	TRBV20-1	TRBJ2-7	NA	TGCAGTGCTTCACCGGGACACCGATACGAGCAGTACTTC	CSASPGHRYEQYF
14	NA	TRBV29-1	TRBJ1-2	NA	TGCAGCGTTGTGTCTGTGGGTGTCGCGGATGGCTACACCTTC	CSVVSVGVADGYTF
17	NA	TRBV6-1	TRBJ1-2	many	TGTGCCAGCAGTGAAGCGAGACCAGGGGACGCGAACTATGGCTACACCTTC	CASSEARPGDANYGYTF
13	TRBD1	TRBV29-1	TRBJ2-3	few	TGCAGCGTTGAAGAACAGGGGACAGATACGCAGTATTTT	CSVEEQGTDTQYF
13	NA	TRBV7-8	TRBJ1-2	many	TGTGCCAGCAGCTTTGAGAATAACTATGGCTACACCTTC	CASSFENNYGYTF
16	TRBD1	TRBV12-3/TRBV12-4	TRBJ1-4	many	TGTGCCAGCAGTTCCGACAGGGGGGCAACTAATGAAAAACTGTTTTTT	CASSSDRGATNEKLFF
14	TRBD1	TRBV11-3	TRBJ2-3	few	TGTGCCAGCAGCTCCCGGACAGGGCCAGATACGCAGTATTTT	CASSSRTGPDTQYF
15	TRBD1	TRBV12-3/TRBV12-4	TRBJ1-5	many	TGTGCCAGCAGTTTAGGGACAGGGGGCAATCAGCCCCAGCATTTT	CASSLGTGGNQPQHF
14	NA	TRBV5-4	TRBJ2-2	NA	TGTGCCAGCAGCTTCGGACTAAGGGTCGGGGGGCTGTTTTTT	CASSFGLRVGGLFF
13	TRBD1	TRBV20-1	TRBJ1-1	many	TGCAGCTCGCTCAGGGGGCCGGGGACTGAAGCTTTCTTT	CSSLRGPGTEAFF
12	NA	TRBV7-9	TRBJ2-7	many	TGTGCCAGCAGCTTAGTTGCCCCAGAGCAGTACTTC	CASSLVAPEQYF
13	NA	TRBV7-9	TRBJ2-7	many	TGTGCCAGCAGCTTAGCGGGGGAGTACGAGCAGTACTTC	CASSLAGEYEQYF
14	NA	TRBV5-1	TRBJ2-7	few	TGCGCCAGCAGCTTGGAAGGGGTCATAGGGGAGCAGTACTTC	CASSLEGVIGEQYF
14	NA	TRBV29-1	TRBJ1-2	many	TGCAGCGTTGAACAAGCGGGGCAGGGGTATGGCTACACCTTC	CSVEQAGQGYGYTF
14	NA	TRBV19	TRBJ2-3	many	TGTGCCAGTAGTCTAAAGCGGCGCACAGATACGCAGTATTTT	CASSLKRRTDTQYF
13	NA	TRBV28	TRBJ1-2	NA	TGTGCCAGCACGGTCCCGCAGGGGAGAGGCTACACCTTC	CASTVPQGRGYTF
14	NA	TRBV2	TRBJ2-5	few	TGTGCGCTGGGCGCTAGCAGAGAGCGCGGGACCCAGTACTTC	CALGASRERGTQYF
13	TRBD1	TRBV20-1	TRBJ1-1	few	TGCAGTGCTCGGACAGGGGCGTCCACTGAAGCTTTCTTT	CSARTGASTEAFF
16	TRBD1	TRBV20-1	TRBJ1-6	NA	TGCAGTGCTGCAGGAGAGGGACAGTCAAGTAATTCACCCCTCCACTTT	CSAAGEGQSSNSPLHF
19	TRBD2	TRBV27	TRBJ2-2	NA	TGTGCCAGCAGCCAACAAACTAGCGGTCACCCCTGGGGCACCGGGGAGCTGTTTTTT	CASSQQTSGHPWGTGELFF
14	NA	TRBV19	TRBJ2-2	NA	TGTGCCAGTACCCAGCCTAGGAACACCGGGGAGCTGTTTTTT	CASTQPRNTGELFF
17	TRBD1	TRBV7-9	TRBJ1-2	many	TGTGCCAGCAGCTCCCAGGGACAGAGCTTGTGGATCTATGGCTACACCTTC	CASSSQGQSLWIYGYTF
17	NA	TRBV10-3	TRBJ1-2	many	TGTGCCACCTCTCGACGATACCGGGACAATGGAAACTATGGCTACACCTTC	CATSRRYRDNGNYGYTF
13	TRBD1	TRBV20-1	TRBJ1-1	NA	TGCAGTGCCAAGGGACAGGGGGCGCTTGAAGCTTTCTTT	CSAKGQGALEAFF
19	TRBD2	TRBV4-1	TRBJ2-2	many	TGCGCCAGCAGCGTCGGGCTAGCGGGGGGACACCGGAACACCGGGGAGCTGTTTTTT	CASSVGLAGGHRNTGELFF
15	NA	TRBV7-2	TRBJ1-1	many	TGTGCCAGCAGCTCAATGCACTGGGGGAACACTGAAGCTTTCTTT	CASSSMHWGNTEAFF
12	NA	TRBV7-9	TRBJ2-1	many	TGTGCCAGCAGCCTTTCAATTAATGAGCAGTTCTTC	CASSLSINEQFF
15	TRBD2	TRBV10-3	TRBJ2-7	many	TGTGCCATTTCCTGGGGACTAGCGGGGGGCGACGAGCAGTACTTC	CAISWGLAGGDEQYF
13	NA	TRBV20-1	TRBJ1-5	few	TGCAGTGCTAAGGACACTAGCAATCAGCCCCAGCATTTT	CSAKDTSNQPQHF
15	NA	TRBV4-1	TRBJ1-1	many	TGCGCCAGCAGCCACGGGGGACTTGGAGGCACTGAAGCTTTCTTT	CASSHGGLGGTEAFF
12	NA	TRBV7-9	TRBJ2-1	many	TGTGCCAGCAGCTCACCGTACAATGAGCAGTTCTTC	CASSSPYNEQFF
15	NA	TRBV5-4	TRBJ2-2	NA	TGTGCCAGCAGCTTACGCCAGGGTGGCACCGGGGAGCTGTTTTTT	CASSLRQGGTGELFF
17	TRBD1	TRBV19	TRBJ1-4	many	TGTGCCAGTAGTCCCCGGGACAGGGGTGTGACTAATGAAAAACTGTTTTTT	CASSPRDRGVTNEKLFF
14	NA	TRBV7-3	TRBJ2-1	many	TGTGCCAGCAGCTCGTCGGACGTCGGCAATGAGCAGTTCTTC	CASSSSDVGNEQFF